This TCR beta chain was recovered during a study of sequential checkpoint blockade in melanoma. About the research overall: First-line arms were nivolumab then ipilimumab, or the reverse, randomized 1:1. Each arm's sequence ended with maintenance nivolumab. After nivolumab or ipilimumab alone, roughly 20 patients had week-13 rebiopsies. General observations from the study: Rising tumor T-cell fraction and clonality meant about 30 times likelier benefit.

In regard to this clone: The antigen remains unidentified.

CDR3 size: 18 residues. Germline V lookup: CDR1 MNHGY, CDR2 SAAAGT. Germline trimming cut 2 bases from V and 4 bases from J; bases unmatched to any gene: 9. The treatment was: randomized to nivolumab then ipilimumab (arm A) or the reverse (arm B). The protocol was immunoSEQ multiplex PCR, while the TCRdb copy is restricted to in-frame clones and leaves out a portion. This sample has about 12,000 clones; roughly 24% occur once, and the top ten carry about 20%. The receptor's source is a human donor with melanoma. The material sequenced was tumor tissue (inferred from file names), taken from a patient given nivolumab and ipilimumab in sequence. The chain couples TRBV6-8 to TRBJ2-5; 14 bases line up with TRBD2. The CDR3 DNA sequence: TGTGCCAGCAGTTACCGACTAGCGGGGGGGATCGACCGAGAGACCCAGTACTTC. Its translation: CASSYRLAGGIDRETQYF.